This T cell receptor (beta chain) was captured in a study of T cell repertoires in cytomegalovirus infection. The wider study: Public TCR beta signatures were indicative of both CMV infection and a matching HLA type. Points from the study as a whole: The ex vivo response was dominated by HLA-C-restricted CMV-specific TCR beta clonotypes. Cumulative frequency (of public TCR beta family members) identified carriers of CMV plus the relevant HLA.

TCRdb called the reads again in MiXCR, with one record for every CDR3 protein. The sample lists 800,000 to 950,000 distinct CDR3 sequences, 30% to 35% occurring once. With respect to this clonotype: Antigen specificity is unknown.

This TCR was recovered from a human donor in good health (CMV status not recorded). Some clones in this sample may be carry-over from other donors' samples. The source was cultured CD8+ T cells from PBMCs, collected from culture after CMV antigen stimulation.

CDR3 amino acids: CAIRTGGGTGELFF. The CDR3 DNA follows: TGTGCCATTCGGACAGGGGGCGGCACCGGGGAGCTGTTTTTT. V and J are TRBV7-9 and TRBJ2-2; 11 bases agree with TRBD1. The CDR3 sequence is 14 residues long. V gave up 10 bases and J gave up 4 bases; unmatched junction bases: 5. The V gene's germline CDR1 is SEHNR and CDR2 FQNEAQ (reference sequence).